This TCR beta chain was retrieved from a study of T cells in Graves' hyperthyroidism and ophthalmopathy. General study points: Researchers report that a 13 V-J model separated ophthalmopathy from stable hyperthyroidism.

Thyroid ultrasound and orbital computed tomography, with clinical symptoms and serum thyroxine and TRAb, informed diagnoses. This CDR3 is 15 amino acids long. The germline gives CDR1 DFQATT, CDR2 SNEGSKA (reference sequence). V shed 0 bases and J 0 bases; nucleotides not matched to a gene: 5. Amplification targeted TCR beta CDR3 regions from RNA transcripts. An initial round of RT-PCR targeting the TCR CDR3 relied on the HTBI primer set. One entry per CDR3 protein, called by TCRdb with MiXCR from the multiplex PCR reads. Of hundreds of thousands of distinct CDR3 sequences in the sample, about 19% were seen once. Remarks on this clonotype: Its target is unknown.

The sequence was obtained from a man aged 50 to 59 with Graves' ophthalmopathy. Sequencing used blood. This rearrangement joins TRBV20-1 to TRBJ2-7; 7 bases fit TRBD2. This CDR3 is CSARDQRGASYEQYF. The DNA for the CDR3 is TGCAGTGCTAGAGACCAGCGGGGCGCCTCCTACGAGCAGTACTTC.